This T cell receptor (beta chain) was recorded in a study of beta chain features in type 1 diabetes. For the study at large: Across every sample, some 110 million sorted cells were examined in total. Findings and caveats of the study: Since sequencing was performed on cDNA, cells with high TCR expression could be over-represented. Among all four CD4+ subsets, Type 1 diabetes patients had TCRB CDR3s that were moderately but significantly shorter.

Using CD45RO/CCR7/CD25/CD127/CD95/CD27, CD4+ naive, central memory, regulatory and stem cell-like memory cells were sorted. CDR3 length: 16 amino acids. The germline CDR1 and CDR2 sequences are MDHEN and SYDVKM. V was shortened by 1 base and J by 5 bases, with 18 bases between the two germline ends. Expressed TCRB transcripts were sequenced because the isolated RNA had all been reverse transcribed beforehand. Measured with immunoSEQ multiplex PCR; TCRdb has only the in-frame clones, and not every one. The sample carries about 340,000 clones, less than 10% recorded once. The sample holds a few counts of this clone. The antigen is not known.

The receptor was derived from a woman under 30 in good health. V is TRBV28 and J is TRBJ2-7; D is ambiguous. Material: central memory CD4+ T cells from blood. This chain's CDR3 is CASSLYGITRTHEQYF. The CDR3 DNA follows: TGTGCCAGCAGTTTATATGGCATTACCCGAACTCACGAGCAGTACTTC.